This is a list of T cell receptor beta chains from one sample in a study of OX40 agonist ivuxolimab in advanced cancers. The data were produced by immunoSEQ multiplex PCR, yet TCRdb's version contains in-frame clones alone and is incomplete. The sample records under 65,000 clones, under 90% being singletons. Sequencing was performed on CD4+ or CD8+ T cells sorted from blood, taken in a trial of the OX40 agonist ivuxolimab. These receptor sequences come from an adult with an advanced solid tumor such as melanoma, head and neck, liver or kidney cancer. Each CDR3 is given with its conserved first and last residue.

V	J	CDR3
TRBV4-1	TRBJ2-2	CASSQGRVTLTGELFF
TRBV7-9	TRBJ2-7	CASSPDPGTYEQYF
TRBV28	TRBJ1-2	CASSLGGGGQLTLGGYTF
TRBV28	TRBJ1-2	CASRSFAQANFYGYTF
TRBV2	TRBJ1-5	CASMTGVTQMGQPQHF
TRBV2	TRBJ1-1	CASSSPGQGAMDTEAFF
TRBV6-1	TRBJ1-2	CASGGAGYGYTF
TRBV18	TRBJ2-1	CASSRTEGQGPRSYNEQFF
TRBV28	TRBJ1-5	CASSFVQGGFRSNQPQHF
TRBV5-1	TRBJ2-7	CASSLDEGQGSYEQYF
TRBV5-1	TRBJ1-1	CASSLSGGTEAFF
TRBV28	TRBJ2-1	CASTDNGLQFF
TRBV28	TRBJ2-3	CASRAGGLGERTDTQYF
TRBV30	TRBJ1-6	CAWSTGPINSPLHF
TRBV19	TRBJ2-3	CASSIVSGGSRDTQYF
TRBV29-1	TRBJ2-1	CSAPGQGLSEQFF
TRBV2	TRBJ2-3	CASSRTSGNTDTQYF
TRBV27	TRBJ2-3	CASSSVTGASRDTQYF
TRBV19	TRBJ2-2	CASSIVGTSSGELFF
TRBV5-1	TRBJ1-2	CASSPGQGPYGYTF
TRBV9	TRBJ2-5	CASSVQAGGQETQYF
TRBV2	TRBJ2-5	CASGRGQETQYF
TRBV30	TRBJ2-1	CAWTGTFYNEQFF
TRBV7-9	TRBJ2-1	CASRQGAVNNEQFF
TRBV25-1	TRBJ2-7	CASREGTGAAYEQYF
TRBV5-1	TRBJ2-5	CASSLAAAGQETQYF
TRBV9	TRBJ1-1	CASSVWENTEAFF
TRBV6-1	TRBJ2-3	CASSIRGDTQYF
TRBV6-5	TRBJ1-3	CASSLVGSGNTIYF
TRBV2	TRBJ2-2	CASKRTENTGELFF
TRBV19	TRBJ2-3	CASSISASTDTQYF
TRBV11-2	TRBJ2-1	CASSPRASGSSHEQFF
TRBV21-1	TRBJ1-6	CASRPGQGAINSPLHF
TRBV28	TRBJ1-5	CASSLRGAEKKNQPQHF
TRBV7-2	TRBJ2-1	CASSPGVGSLVPYNEQFF
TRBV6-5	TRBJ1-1	CASSYSAVNTEAFF
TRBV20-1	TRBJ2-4	CSAAREDIQYF
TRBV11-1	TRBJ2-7	CASSREREFSHEQYF
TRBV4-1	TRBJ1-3	CASSQLERGSPSGNTIYF
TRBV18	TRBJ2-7	CASSPLGPSNEQYF
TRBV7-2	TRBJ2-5	CASSPRETQYF
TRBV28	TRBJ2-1	CASSEPSGAYNEQFF
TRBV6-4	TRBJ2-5	CASTQLAGASETQYF
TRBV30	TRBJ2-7	CAWSPRRQQQYF
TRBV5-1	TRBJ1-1	CASSLDRDTEAFF
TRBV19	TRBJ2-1	CASSIVRDRVKFF
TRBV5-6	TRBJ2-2	CASSLVAKNTGELFF
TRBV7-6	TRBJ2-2	CASSLKEWNTGELFF
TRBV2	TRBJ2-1	CASSQDRGNEQFF
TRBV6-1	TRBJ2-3	CASIKLQFPPDTQYF
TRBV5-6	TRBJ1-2	CASSPSGTGGYGYTF
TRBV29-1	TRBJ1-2	CSVEGVGYGYTF
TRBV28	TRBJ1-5	CASRQSGTNQPQHF
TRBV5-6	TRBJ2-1	CASSLNLATYNEQFF
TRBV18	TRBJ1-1	CASSPRATGGTEAFF
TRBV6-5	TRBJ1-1	CASSYNAAGTEAFF
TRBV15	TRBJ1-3	CATSRDWGGGWTIYF
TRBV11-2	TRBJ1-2	CASSLSRTGVFGYTF